The present T cell receptor beta chain was sequenced within a study of T cells in Graves' hyperthyroidism and ophthalmopathy. V lost 2 bases to trimming and J lost 4 bases; unmatched junction nucleotides: 6. There are 14 residues in the CDR3. CDR1 is DFQATT and CDR2 is SNEGSKA in the germline V gene (reference sequence). Amplification of TCR beta CDR3 regions was performed using RNA transcripts as template. In the first-round RT-PCR of the TCR CDR3, the HTBI primer set was used. TCRdb re-analysed the multiplex PCR reads in MiXCR, keeping a single row per CDR3 protein. The table records roughly 350,000 distinct CDR3 sequences, approximately 15% of them present only once. This clonotype was detected ten times or more.

Input material: blood. This receptor was obtained from a woman between 40 and 50 years old with Graves' ophthalmopathy. The chain has TRBV20-1 and TRBJ2-7, with 9 bases identical to TRBD1. The CDR3 DNA reads as TGCAGTGCTAGACAGACAGGGGGTAGGTACGAGCAGTACTTC. It codes for CSARQTGGRYEQYF.